This T cell receptor (beta chain) was obtained from a study of response to subunit inactivated influenza vaccine. This clonotype was seen only a few times. What it binds is not known. TCRdb used MiXCR to reprocess the RT-PCR reads, holding one entry per CDR3 protein. This table holds some 160,000 distinct CDR3 sequences, approximately 11% found once. CDR1 and CDR2 (germline): SGHAT, FQNNGV. The CDR3 runs 18 residues. The V gene lost 1 base and the J gene lost 0 bases, with 18 bases spanning the gap. Study-level results: Few new T cells, the authors suggested, are recruited by each seasonal influenza vaccination.

This chain joins TRBV11-2 and TRBJ1-2, with D possibly TRBD1 on 6 matching bases. This material consisted of non-naive T cells sorted from PBMCs, taken roughly 48 days after vaccination. The TCR comes from a man in his forties or fifties who received an inactivated influenza vaccine. CDR3 nucleotides: TGTGCCAGCAGCTTAGGGGGGACACTGACGCCCGCTAACTATGGCTACACCTTC. This codes for CASSLGGTLTPANYGYTF.